This T cell receptor beta chain was captured in a study of cytomegalovirus exposure and HLA in healthy donors. Study results and caveats: Other equally common chains were less clonally expanded than HLA-associated TCR beta chains, a later analysis showed. Association with HLA alleles at 0.05 false discovery rate was found for 17,000 or so TCR beta sequences in a later analysis.

PCR used 60 Vbeta primers and 13 Jbeta primers. Some clones are missing from TCRdb's copy, which holds only in-frame ones; the method was immunoSEQ multiplex PCR. The sample yields over 75,000 clones, 65% to 85% seen once. Worth noting for this clone: Its antigen is currently unknown.

Germline V gene data show CDR1 as SGHAT and CDR2 as FQNNGV. V shed 3 bases and J shed 7 bases, with 10 bases lying between them. The CDR3 is 13 amino acids. Sequenced material: PBMCs. The sequence was obtained from a woman between 45 and 65 years old in good health and CMV-seronegative. The chain employs TRBV11-2 and TRBJ1-5; no reliable D call. In DNA, the CDR3 is TGTGCCAGCAGCTTCGAGGGAGCCCAGCCCCAGCATTTT. Its translation is CASSFEGAQPQHF.